Sequencing of this T cell receptor beta chain was carried out in a study of CD8+ T cells in alopecia areata. Study in general: Patients in the treated group were given tofacitinib by mouth, 5 to 10 mg twice a day.

Germline lookup yields CDR1 MGHRA and CDR2 YSYEKL. V lost 0 bases and J lost 4, with 8 bases in between. The CDR3 has 14 amino acids. Notes on this clone: What it binds is unknown.

RNA, once extracted, was reverse transcribed into cDNA for use as the sequencing template. Sequencing used immunoSEQ multiplex PCR; TCRdb keeps in-frame clones, though not all of them. There are approximately 12,000 clones in the sample; about three fifths occur only once, and about an eighth lies in the top ten. Alopecia areata patients gave lesional scalp punch biopsies and peripheral blood samples. General study results and limits: Scalp samples also yield sequences of resident alphabeta T cells from normal skin. Mouse data revealed clearer TCR sharing than patient data did, a gap possibly tied to HLA. The study found higher clonality in lesional than normal scalp, especially in alopecia totalis/universalis.

V usage is TRBV4-1 and J usage is TRBJ2-3; D remains unclear. This sequence originates from a human donor with alopecia areata. Sequencing used skin. The CDR3 DNA reads TGCGCCAGCAGCCAAGAAAGAGACGCAGATACGCAGTATTTT. This codes for CASSQERDADTQYF.